These 10 T cell receptor beta chains were sequenced from one sample in a study of blood T cell repertoires in COVID-19. Profiled with immunoSEQ multiplex PCR; TCRdb holds only in-frame clones, not every one. This table holds about 180,000 clones, about 91% found once. The sequenced sample consisted of PBMCs or T cells enriched from blood (not recorded which). These TCRs come from a middle-aged woman with acute COVID-19.

The chain recombines TRBV10-1 with TRBJ1-1, with D perhaps TRBD1 (5 bases). CDR1 and CDR2 from the germline V gene are WNHNN and SYGVQD (reference sequence). This CDR3 has 14 residues. V lost 0 bases to trimming and J lost 7 bases, with 12 bases between them. The CDR3 bases are TGCGCCAGCAGTGAGTCCGGTAGACAGCATGAAGCTTTCTTT. Its protein product is CASSESGRQHEAFF.

This clone was seen just once. The chain is built from TRBV10-3 and TRBJ2-7, with TRBD1 matching over 8 bases. The CDR3 spans 13 residues. Germline CDR1 reads ENHRY; CDR2 reads SYGVKD. With 6 bases clipped from V and 3 bases from J, the junction kept 4 bases outside the gene matches. CDR3 nucleotide sequence: TGTGCCATCAGGGGGACAGGCTACTACGAGCAGTACTTC. Translation gives CAIRGTGYYEQYF.

The rearrangement joins TRBV7-9 to TRBJ1-2; 7 positions match TRBD1. This CDR3 is built from 15 residues. The germline CDR1 and CDR2 sequences are SEHNR and FQNEAQ (reference sequence). V lost 5 bases and J lost 6; bases outside the gene matches: 12. CDR3: CASSAGQAKVDGYTF. The CDR3 coding sequence is TGTGCCAGCAGCGCCGGACAGGCGAAAGTTGATGGCTACACCTTC. Drawing the rest from reference TRBV7-9 and TRBJ1-2, the complete variable domain is DTGVSQNPRHKITKRGQNVTFRCDPISEHNRLYWYRQTLGQGPEFLTYFQNEAQLEKSRLLSDRFSAERPKGSFSTLEIQRTEQGDSAMYLCASSAGQAKVDGYTFGSGTRLTVV.

CDR3 DNA sequence: TGTGCCAGCAGTTATCGGGTGAACACTGAAGCTTTCTTT. Its protein is CASSYRVNTEAFF. The chain joins TRBV6-5 to TRBJ1-1, with D unclear. The CDR3 contains 13 residues. Germline loops: CDR1 MNHEY, CDR2 SVGAGI. Trimming shortened V by 3 bases and J by 0 bases, and 5 bases separated the two germline ends.

The V call is TRBV5-1, the J call TRBJ1-1; D call uncertain. Trimming took 0 bases from V and 1 from J, leaving 10 bases between them. CDR3 length: 15 residues. Germline V CDR1 and CDR2: SGHRS, YFSETQ. The CDR3 reads CASSLVLPGNTEAFF. For the CDR3, the DNA is TGCGCCAGCAGCTTGGTTCTCCCGGGGAACACTGAAGCTTTCTTT.

This clone was seen once. A read error may account for a junction end that differs from germline. This chain uses TRBV6-6 with TRBJ2-1, with 8 bases fitting TRBD2. The CDR3 runs to 14 residues. Germline V CDR1 and CDR2: MNHNY, SVGAGI (reference sequence). Here the CDR3 DNA reads TGTGCCAGCAGTTTCGATGACTCCTTCGCGCGGGAGGTCTTC. Translating gives CASSFDDSFAREVF.

The chain links TRBV3-1 (or the pseudogene TRBV3-2) to TRBJ1-6; D remains unclear. CDR3 length: 15 residues. The germline V gene has CDR1 LGHDT and CDR2 YNNKEL (reference sequence). V was pared by 0 bases and J by 10 bases, with 13 bases between. CDR3 region: CASSQDLTYGSPLHF. In nucleotides, the CDR3 is TGTGCCAGCAGCCAAGATCTGACTTATGGGTCACCCCTCCACTTT.

The chain has TRBV5-1 and TRBJ2-2; D remains unclear. Trimming took 5 bases from V and 1 from J, leaving 6 bases between them. Germline CDR1 reads SGHRS; CDR2 reads YFSETQ. This CDR3 region has 13 residues. The chain's CDR3 is CASSGQNTGELFF. CDR3 nucleotide sequence: TGCGCCAGCAGTGGCCAGAACACCGGGGAGCTGTTTTTT. The whole variable domain, remainder taken from reference TRBV5-1 and TRBJ2-2, is KAGVTQTPRYLIKTRGQQVTLSCSPISGHRSVSWYQQTPGQGLQFLFEYFSETQRNKGNFPGRFSGRQFSNSRSEMNVSTLELGDSALYLCASSGQNTGELFFGEGSRLTVL.

This clone was picked up a small number of times. Other nucleotide sequences from this sample produce the same CDR3. The chain joins TRBV3-1 (or the pseudogene TRBV3-2) to TRBJ1-2, with 8 bases that match TRBD1. Germline CDR1 and CDR2: LGHDT and YNNKEL (reference sequence). J was trimmed by 0 bases and V by 0 bases; bases with no gene match: 3. This CDR3 contains 16 residues. CDR3 coding DNA: TGTGCCAGCAGCCAAGAGGGGACAGGCTCTAACTATGGCTACACCTTC. It is translated as CASSQEGTGSNYGYTF.

This clone was detected only a few times. V gene TRBV9 combines with J gene TRBJ2-3, with D possibly being TRBD2 (5 bases). The V gene's germline CDR1 is SGDLS and CDR2 YYNGEE. Between the trimmed V and J ends, which lost 0 bases and 2 bases, there was a span of 10 bases. The length of the CDR3 is 15 residues. CDR3 sequence (DNA): TGTGCCAGCAGCGTAGAGGGAGCCCACACAGATACGCAGTATTTT. Translation gives CASSVEGAHTDTQYF.